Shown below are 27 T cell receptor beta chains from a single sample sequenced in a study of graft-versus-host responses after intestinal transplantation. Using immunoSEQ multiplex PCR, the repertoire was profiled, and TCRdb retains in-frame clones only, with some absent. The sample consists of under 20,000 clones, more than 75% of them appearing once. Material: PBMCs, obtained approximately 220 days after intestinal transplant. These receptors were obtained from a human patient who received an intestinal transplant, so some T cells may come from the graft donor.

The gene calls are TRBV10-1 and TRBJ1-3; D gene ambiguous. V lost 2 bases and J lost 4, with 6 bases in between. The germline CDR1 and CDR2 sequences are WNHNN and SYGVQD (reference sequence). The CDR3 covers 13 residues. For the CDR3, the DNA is TGCGCCAGCAGTGAGGGCAGCGGAAACACCATATATTTT. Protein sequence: CASSEGSGNTIYF.

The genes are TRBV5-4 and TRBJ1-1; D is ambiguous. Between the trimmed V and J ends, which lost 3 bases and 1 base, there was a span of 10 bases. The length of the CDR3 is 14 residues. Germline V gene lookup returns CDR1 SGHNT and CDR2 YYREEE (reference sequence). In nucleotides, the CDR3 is TGTGCCAGCAGCTGGGAGGACGGGAACACTGAAGCTTTCTTT. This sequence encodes CASSWEDGNTEAFF.

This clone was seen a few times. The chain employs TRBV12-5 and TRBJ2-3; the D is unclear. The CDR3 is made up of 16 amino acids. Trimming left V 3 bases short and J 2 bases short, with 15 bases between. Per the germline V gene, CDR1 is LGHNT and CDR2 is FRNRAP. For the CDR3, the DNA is TGTGCTAGTGGTTTCTCTCAATGGGCTTCCACAGATACGCAGTATTTT. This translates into CASGFSQWASTDTQYF.

In nucleotides, the CDR3 is TGTGCCAGCAACAGACGGGGGGCTAGATACAATGAGCAGTTCTTC. It translates to CASNRRGARYNEQFF. The chain recombines TRBV21-1 with TRBJ2-1; the D call of TRBD2 is as the table states it, not checked on the DNA. TRBV21-1 is described as a pseudogene. The length of the CDR3 is 15 residues.

The chain's CDR3 is CAWSVRGEKLFF. CDR3 in DNA: TGTGCCTGGAGTGTACGTGGAGAAAAACTGTTTTTT. The J gene is TRBJ1-4, the V gene TRBV30; D is undetermined. Trimming removed 0 bases at V and 8 bases at J, with 7 bases between. The CDR3 contains 12 residues. Germline values: CDR1 GTSNPN, CDR2 SVGIG (reference sequence).

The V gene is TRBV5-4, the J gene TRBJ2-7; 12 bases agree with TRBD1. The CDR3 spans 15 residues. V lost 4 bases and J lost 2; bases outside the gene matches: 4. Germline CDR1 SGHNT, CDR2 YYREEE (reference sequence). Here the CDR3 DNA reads TGTGCCAGCAGCGTCGGGACAGGGGGCACCTACGAGCAGTACTTC. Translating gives CASSVGTGGTYEQYF.

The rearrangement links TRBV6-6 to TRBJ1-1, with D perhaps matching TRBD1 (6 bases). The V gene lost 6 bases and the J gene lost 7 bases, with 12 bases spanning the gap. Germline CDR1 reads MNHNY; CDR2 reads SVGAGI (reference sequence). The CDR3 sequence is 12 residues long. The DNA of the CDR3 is TGTGCCAGCAGCCGGCAGGGGAATGAAGCTTTCTTT. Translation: CASSRQGNEAFF.

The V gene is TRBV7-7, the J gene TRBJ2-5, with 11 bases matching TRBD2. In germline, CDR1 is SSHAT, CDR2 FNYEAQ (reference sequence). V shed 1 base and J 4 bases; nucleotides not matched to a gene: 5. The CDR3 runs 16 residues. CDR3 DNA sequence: TGTGCCAGCAGCTTAGATCTAGCGGGGGGACTAGAGACCCAGTACTTC. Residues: CASSLDLAGGLETQYF.

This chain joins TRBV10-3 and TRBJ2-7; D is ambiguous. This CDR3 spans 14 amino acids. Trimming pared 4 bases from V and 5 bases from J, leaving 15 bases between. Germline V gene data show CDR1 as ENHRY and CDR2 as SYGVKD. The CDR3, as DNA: TGTGCCATCAGTGGGGCCGGCGAGGACCACGAGCAGTACTTC. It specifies CAISGAGEDHEQYF.

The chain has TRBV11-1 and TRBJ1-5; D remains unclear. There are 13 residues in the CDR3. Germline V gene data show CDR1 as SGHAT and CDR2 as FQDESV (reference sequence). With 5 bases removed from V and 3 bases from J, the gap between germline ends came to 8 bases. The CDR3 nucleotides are TGTGCCAGCAGCGCCCTCCCCAATCAGCCCCAGCATTTT. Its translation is CASSALPNQPQHF.

The CDR3 coding sequence is TGTGCCATCAGTGAGCCCGACGGAGAAGCTTTCTTT. This codes for CAISEPDGEAFF. The chain has TRBV10-3 and TRBJ1-1; D is uncertain. This CDR3 is 12 amino acids long. Trimming stripped 2 bases from V and 8 bases from J, with 9 bases between. CDR1 is ENHRY, CDR2 SYGVKD, per germline.

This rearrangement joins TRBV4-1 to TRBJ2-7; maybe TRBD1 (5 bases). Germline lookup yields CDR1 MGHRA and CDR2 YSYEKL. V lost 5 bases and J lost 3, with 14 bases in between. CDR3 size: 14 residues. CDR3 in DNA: TGCGCCAGCAGCTCAATAGGGGCCGACTACGAGCAGTACTTC. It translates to CASSSIGADYEQYF.

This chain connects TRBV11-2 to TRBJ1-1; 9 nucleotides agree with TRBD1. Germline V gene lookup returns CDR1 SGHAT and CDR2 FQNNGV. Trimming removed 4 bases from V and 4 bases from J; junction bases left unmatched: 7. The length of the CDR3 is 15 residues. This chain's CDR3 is CASSWWTGDVTEAFF. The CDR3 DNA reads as TGTGCCAGCAGCTGGTGGACAGGGGACGTCACTGAAGCTTTCTTT.

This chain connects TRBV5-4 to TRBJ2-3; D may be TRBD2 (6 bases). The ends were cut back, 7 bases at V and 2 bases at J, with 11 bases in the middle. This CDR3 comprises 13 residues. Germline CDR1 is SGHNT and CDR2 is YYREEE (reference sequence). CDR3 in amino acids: CASSGAVTDTQYF. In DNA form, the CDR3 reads TGTGCCAGCTCGGGAGCGGTCACAGATACGCAGTATTTT.

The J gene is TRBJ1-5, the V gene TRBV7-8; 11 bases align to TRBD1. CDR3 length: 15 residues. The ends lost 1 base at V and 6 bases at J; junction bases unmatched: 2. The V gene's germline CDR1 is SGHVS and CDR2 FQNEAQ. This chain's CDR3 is CASSLGTGGSQPQHF. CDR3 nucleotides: TGTGCCAGCAGCTTAGGGACAGGGGGCTCTCAGCCCCAGCATTTT.

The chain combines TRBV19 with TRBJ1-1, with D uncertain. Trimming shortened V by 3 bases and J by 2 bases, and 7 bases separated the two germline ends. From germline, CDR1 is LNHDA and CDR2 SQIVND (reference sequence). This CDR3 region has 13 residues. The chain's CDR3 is CASSISPNTEAFF. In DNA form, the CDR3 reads TGTGCCAGTAGTATTTCACCTAACACTGAAGCTTTCTTT.

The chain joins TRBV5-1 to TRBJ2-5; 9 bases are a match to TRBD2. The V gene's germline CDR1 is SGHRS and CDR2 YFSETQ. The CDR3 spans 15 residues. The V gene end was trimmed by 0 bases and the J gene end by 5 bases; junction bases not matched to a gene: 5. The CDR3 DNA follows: TGCGCCAGCAGCTTGGTTATAGCGGGGGATGAGACCCAGTACTTC. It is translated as CASSLVIAGDETQYF. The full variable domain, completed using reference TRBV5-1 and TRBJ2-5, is KAGVTQTPRYLIKTRGQQVTLSCSPISGHRSVSWYQQTPGQGLQFLFEYFSETQRNKGNFPGRFSGRQFSNSRSEMNVSTLELGDSALYLCASSLVIAGDETQYFGPGTRLLVL.

CDR3 DNA sequence: TGTGCCAGCAGCTTGGATAGCACTGAAGCTTTCTTT. Amino acid sequence: CASSLDSTEAFF. V and J are TRBV7-9 and TRBJ1-1; no clear D. The ends were cut back, 3 bases at V and 4 bases at J, with 6 bases in the middle. Germline assignment: CDR1 SEHNR and CDR2 FQNEAQ (reference sequence). The CDR3 is made up of 12 amino acids. The full variable domain, rest sourced from reference TRBV7-9 and TRBJ1-1, is DTGVSQNPRHKITKRGQNVTFRCDPISEHNRLYWYRQTLGQGPEFLTYFQNEAQLEKSRLLSDRFSAERPKGSFSTLEIQRTEQGDSAMYLCASSLDSTEAFFGQGTRLTVV.

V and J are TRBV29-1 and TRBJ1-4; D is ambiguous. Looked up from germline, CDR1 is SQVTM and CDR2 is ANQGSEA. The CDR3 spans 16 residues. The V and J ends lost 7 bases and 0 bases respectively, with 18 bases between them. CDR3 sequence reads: CSATIGWQTTNEKLFF. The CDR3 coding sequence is TGCAGCGCCACTATTGGGTGGCAGACAACTAATGAAAAACTGTTTTTT.

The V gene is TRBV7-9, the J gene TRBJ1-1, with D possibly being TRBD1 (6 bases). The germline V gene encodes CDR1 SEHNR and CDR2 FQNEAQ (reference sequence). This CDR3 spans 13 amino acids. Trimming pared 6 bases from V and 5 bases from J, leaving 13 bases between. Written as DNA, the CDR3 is TGTGCCAGCAGACTCACAGGGTGGACTGAAGCTTTCTTT. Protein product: CASRLTGWTEAFF.

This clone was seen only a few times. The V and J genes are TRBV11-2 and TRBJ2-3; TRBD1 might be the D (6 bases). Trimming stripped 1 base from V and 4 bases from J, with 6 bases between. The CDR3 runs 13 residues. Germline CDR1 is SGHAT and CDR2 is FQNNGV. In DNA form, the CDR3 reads TGTGCCAGCAGCTTAGGGGGGCCAGATACGCAGTATTTT. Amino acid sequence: CASSLGGPDTQYF.

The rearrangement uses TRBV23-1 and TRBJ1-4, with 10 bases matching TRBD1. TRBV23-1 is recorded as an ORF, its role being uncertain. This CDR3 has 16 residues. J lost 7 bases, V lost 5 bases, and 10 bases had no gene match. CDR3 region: CASSVRQGATVEKLFF. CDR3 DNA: TGCGCCAGCAGTGTCCGACAGGGGGCAACGGTTGAAAAACTGTTTTTT.

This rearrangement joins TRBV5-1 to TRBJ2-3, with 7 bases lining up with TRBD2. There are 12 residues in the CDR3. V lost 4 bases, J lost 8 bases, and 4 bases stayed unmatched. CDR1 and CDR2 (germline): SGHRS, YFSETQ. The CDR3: CASSPGGGTQYF. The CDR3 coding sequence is TGCGCCAGCAGCCCGGGGGGTGGTACGCAGTATTTT.

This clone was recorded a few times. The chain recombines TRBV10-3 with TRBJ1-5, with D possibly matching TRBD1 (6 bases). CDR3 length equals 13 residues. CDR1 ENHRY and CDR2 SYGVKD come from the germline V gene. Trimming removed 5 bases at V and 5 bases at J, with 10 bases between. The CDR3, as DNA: TGTGCCATCAGTCCAGGGGTGGATCAGCCCCAGCATTTT. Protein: CAISPGVDQPQHF.

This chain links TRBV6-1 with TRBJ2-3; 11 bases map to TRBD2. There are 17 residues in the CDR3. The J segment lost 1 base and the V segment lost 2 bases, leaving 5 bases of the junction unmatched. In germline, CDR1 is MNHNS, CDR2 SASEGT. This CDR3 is CASSEFELAGGTDTQYF. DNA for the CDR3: TGTGCCAGCAGTGAATTTGAACTAGCGGGGGGCACAGATACGCAGTATTTT.

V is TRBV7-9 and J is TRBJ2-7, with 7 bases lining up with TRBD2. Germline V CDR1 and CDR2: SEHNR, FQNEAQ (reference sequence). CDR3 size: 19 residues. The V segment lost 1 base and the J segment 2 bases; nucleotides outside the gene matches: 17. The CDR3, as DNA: TGTGCCAGCAGCTTAGACCGGGGCCGATTTACAAGCGGGACCTACGAGCAGTACTTC. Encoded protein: CASSLDRGRFTSGTYEQYF.

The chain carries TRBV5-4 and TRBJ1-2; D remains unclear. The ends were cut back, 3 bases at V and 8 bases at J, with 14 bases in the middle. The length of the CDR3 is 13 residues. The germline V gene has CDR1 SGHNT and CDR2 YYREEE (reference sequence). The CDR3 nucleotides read TGTGCCAGCAGCTGGCGGCGGGGAGGCGGCTACACCTTC. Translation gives CASSWRRGGGYTF. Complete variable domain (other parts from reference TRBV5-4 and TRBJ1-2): ETGVTQSPTHLIKTRGQQVTLRCSSQSGHNTVSWYQQALGQGPQFIFQYYREEENGRGNFPPRFSGLQFPNYSSELNVNALELDDSALYLCASSWRRGGGYTFGSGTRLTVV.